Sequencing of this T cell receptor (beta chain) was carried out in a study of blood T cell repertoires in COVID-19. The assay was immunoSEQ multiplex PCR, and TCRdb's table has in-frame clones only and misses some. The profile covers more than 300,000 clones, with almost 90% appearing a single time and 5.5% to 7.5% taken by the ten largest. The V gene's germline CDR1 is LNHDA and CDR2 SQIVND (reference sequence). V lost 1 base, J lost 0 bases, and 6 bases stayed unmatched. The CDR3 loop spans 18 amino acids. Material for sequencing was peripheral blood. This clonotype was sampled from a woman in her 70s with COVID-19, enrolled during active disease. The chain has TRBV19 and TRBJ2-3; TRBD2 aligns across 11 bases. The CDR3 is CASSIAGTSGLSTDTQYF. The CDR3 coding sequence is TGTGCCAGTAGTATAGCTGGGACTAGCGGACTTAGCACAGATACGCAGTATTTT.